This TCR beta chain comes out of a study of blood T cell repertoires in COVID-19. Study overall: PBMCs, B-cell-depleted T cells, or T cells provided the cDNA or gDNA that made up the material.

Study members were between about 18 and 95 years old and lived in 24 US regions. Cohorts were determined from participant-reported clinical history. In the source study's methods: Estimation of nucleated cell counts was performed using reference gene primer amplification. TCRdb keeps only in-frame clones here, not all; method: immunoSEQ multiplex PCR. That table gives V, J and clone size, and the DNA gave D and trimming. The sample lists a few hundred thousand clones, around 86% seen once, with approximately 5.4% in the top ten. The length of the CDR3 is 19 residues. Looked up from germline, CDR1 is MNHNS and CDR2 is SASEGT. V lost 3 bases and J 1 base, leaving 22 bases between the germline ends.

Input material: PBMCs or T cells enriched from blood (not recorded which). This sequence originates from a woman aged 50 to 60 who had recovered from COVID-19. This rearrangement joins TRBV6-1 to TRBJ1-3; D possibly corresponds to TRBD1 (6 bases). Here the CDR3 DNA reads TGTGCCAGCAGTGACATCCCTCCGGGACAACAGCTTTCTGGAAACACCATATATTTT. Its protein product is CASSDIPPGQQLSGNTIYF.